This T cell receptor (beta chain) was profiled in a study of T-cell reconstitution after alpha-beta-depleted transplantation in children. This clonotype has a handful of counts. The authors prepared the TCRbeta library with unique molecular identifiers. TCRdb re-analysed the PCR reads in MiXCR, keeping a single row per CDR3 protein. The sample consists of about 610,000 distinct CDR3 sequences, under 12% of them appearing once. V gave up 4 bases and J gave up 3 bases, with 10 bases separating them. The germline V gene encodes CDR1 KGHSH and CDR2 LQKENI. This CDR3 region has 13 residues. Sequencing was performed on PBMCs from the stem cell graft donor, taken from the stem cell graft. This clonotype originated in a human donor who donated a stem cell graft to a child with acute myeloid leukemia. V is TRBV18 and J is TRBJ2-7; D is possibly TRBD1 (6 bases). CDR3 in amino acids: CASSRTANYEQYF. The CDR3 DNA sequence: TGTGCCAGCTCACGGACAGCAAACTACGAGCAGTACTTC.